These T cell receptor beta chains were read from a single sample in a study of blood T cell repertoires in COVID-19. Measured with immunoSEQ multiplex PCR; TCRdb has only the in-frame clones, and not every one. The sample yields some 140,000 clones, roughly nine tenths seen once. The source material was peripheral blood. Source of these receptors: a man over 45 with acute or convalescent COVID-19. CDR3s include the opening cysteine and the closing phenylalanine or tryptophan. D genes are given only for firm matches. Clone size appears in some rows only: once, few, many, or a class for an expanded clone.

TRBV5-5	.	TRBJ1-4	.	TGTGCCAGCAGCTTGATGCAGGGAAATGAAAAACTGTTTTTT	CASSLMQGNEKLFF
TRBV6-5	TRBD1	TRBJ1-2	few	TGTGCCAGCAGCAGGGACAGCCCTAACTATGGCTACACCTTC	CASSRDSPNYGYTF
TRBV7-9	.	TRBJ2-1	once	TGTGCCAGCAGCCCCCGGACAAATCTCAATGAGCAGTTCTTC	CASSPRTNLNEQFF
TRBV28	.	TRBJ1-6	.	TGTGCCAGCAGTTTGGTTCAGGCCTCAAGGCATTCACCCCTCCACTTT	CASSLVQASRHSPLHF
TRBV7-3	TRBD1	TRBJ2-1	once	TGTGCCAGCAGCTTAAGAGGCCAGGGGGACTACAATGAGCAGTTCTTC	CASSLRGQGDYNEQFF
TRBV25-1	TRBD1	TRBJ2-5	.	TGTGCCAGCAGTGGGAGGACAGGTCTAGAGACCCAGTACTTC	CASSGRTGLETQYF
TRBV19	.	TRBJ1-3	.	TGTGCCAGTCGCGAGGGTTACTCTGGAAACACCATATATTTT	CASREGYSGNTIYF
TRBV5-6	TRBD1	TRBJ1-1	.	TGTGCCAGCAGCTCGGGGACAGGAGCCGAAGCTTTCTTT	CASSSGTGAEAFF
TRBV19	.	TRBJ1-2	.	TGTGCCAGTAGTAGTCTTCCGGTCCGGAGCTATGGCTACACCTTC	CASSSLPVRSYGYTF
TRBV18	TRBD2	TRBJ2-2	.	TGTGCCAGCTCACTCCGGGCTAGCGGGGGAACCCACACCGGGGAGCTGTTTTTT	CASSLRASGGTHTGELFF
TRBV21-1	.	TRBJ2-7	.	TGTGCCAGCAGCAAGAACAGGTCCACCTACGAGCAGTACTTC	CASSKNRSTYEQYF
TRBV7-9	.	TRBJ1-1	.	TGTGCCAGCAGCTTAGGCGGGCAGGGGGAAGCTTTCTTT	CASSLGGQGEAFF
TRBV5-4	TRBD2	TRBJ2-5	.	TGTGCCAGCAGCTTGGTCGGCGCCGTCGGGACTAGCGTTAACCAAGAGACCCAGTACTTC	CASSLVGAVGTSVNQETQYF